These 16 T cell receptor beta chains were all obtained from the same sample, sequenced in a study of control samples from healthy donors and cancer patients. Assay used: immunoSEQ multiplex PCR; TCRdb lists only in-frame clones, some missing. The sample records 400,000 to 450,000 clones, 90% being singletons. The sequenced material came from PBMCs. The receptor set was obtained from a man between 35 and 55 years old with head and neck cancer.

This rearrangement joins TRBV7-3 to TRBJ1-1; D is undetermined. Trimming cost V 5 bases and J 1 base, with 14 bases left between them. The length of the CDR3 is 15 residues. CDR1 SGHTA and CDR2 FQGTGA come from the germline V gene. The CDR3 reads CASSPTTERNTEAFF. The CDR3 DNA sequence: TGTGCCAGCAGCCCAACAACAGAGAGGAACACTGAAGCTTTCTTT.

The CDR3 DNA sequence: TGTGCCAGCAGCTCCATTCATGATTCACCCCTCCACTTT. Translation: CASSSIHDSPLHF. This rearrangement joins TRBV3-1 (or the pseudogene TRBV3-2) to TRBJ1-6; D is undetermined. Germline lookup yields CDR1 LGHDT and CDR2 YNNKEL (reference sequence). This CDR3 is built from 13 residues. The V gene lost 5 bases and the J gene lost 8 bases, with 10 bases spanning the gap.

This clone was seen a handful of times. The V call is TRBV5-6, the J call TRBJ2-2; TRBD1 agrees at 9 bases. This CDR3 is 16 amino acids long. Germline CDR1 SGHDT, CDR2 YYEEEE. The V gene end was trimmed by 4 bases and the J gene end by 3 bases; junction bases not matched to a gene: 7. CDR3 DNA: TGTGCCAGCAGCACAGGGACAGGGTGGTACACCGGGGAGCTGTTTTTT. Protein product: CASSTGTGWYTGELFF.

A few counts support this clone. The V gene is TRBV6-5, the J gene TRBJ1-1; 7 nucleotides line up with TRBD1. CDR1 is MNHEY and CDR2 is SVGAGI in the germline V gene. The CDR3 loop spans 13 amino acids. V lost 4 bases, J lost 6 bases, and 5 bases stayed unmatched. CDR3: CASSLTGRAEAFF. The CDR3 DNA follows: TGTGCCAGCAGTTTGACAGGGAGGGCTGAAGCTTTCTTT.

The rearrangement links TRBV5-1 to TRBJ1-2; the D gene is possibly TRBD1 (5 bases). V lost 4 bases to trimming and J lost 4 bases, with 17 bases between them. Germline CDR1 SGHRS, CDR2 YFSETQ. The CDR3 consists of 15 residues. The CDR3 reads CASSRGEAGSYGYTF. Here the CDR3 DNA reads TGCGCCAGCAGCCGAGGGGAAGCGGGGTCCTATGGCTACACCTTC.

The chain employs TRBV19 and TRBJ1-5; 7 bases fit TRBD1. This CDR3 has 14 amino acids. V lost 8 bases and J lost 3; bases outside the gene matches: 7. The germline gives CDR1 LNHDA, CDR2 SQIVND (reference sequence). In nucleotides, the CDR3 is TGTGCCAGTTCCGACAGGGACCCCAATCAGCCCCAGCATTTT. This translates into CASSDRDPNQPQHF. The full variable domain, completed using reference TRBV19 and TRBJ1-5, is DGGITQSPKYLFRKEGQNVTLSCEQNLNHDAMYWYRQDPGQGLRLIYYSQIVNDFQKGDIAEGYSVSREKKESFPLTVTSAQKNPTAFYLCASSDRDPNQPQHFGDGTRLSIL.

The gene calls are TRBV11-2 and TRBJ2-2; either TRBD1 or TRBD2 may supply D (5 bases each). This CDR3 is 15 amino acids long. Germline-derived CDR1 and CDR2 are SGHAT and FQNNGV. V lost 5 bases and J 8 bases, leaving 18 bases between the germline ends. CDR3 in DNA: TGTGCCAGCAGCCGCTGGGACGACGTAGCGGGGGAGCTGTTTTTT. Its protein is CASSRWDDVAGELFF.

The genes are TRBV20-1 and TRBJ1-1; no firm D call. CDR3 length: 10 residues. The V and J ends lost 8 bases and 11 bases respectively, with 15 bases between them. Germline lookup yields CDR1 DFQATT and CDR2 SNEGSKA (reference sequence). CDR3 sequence: CSSAQGGAFF. In DNA form, the CDR3 reads TGCAGTTCCGCACAAGGTGGGGCTTTCTTT.

The chain employs TRBV21-1 and TRBJ1-1. TRBV21-1 is an annotated pseudogene. The CDR3 is 15 amino acids. DNA for the CDR3: TGTGCCAGCAGCAAACAACCGGAACGGATCACTGAAGCTTTCTTT. It encodes CASSKQPERITEAFF.

This clone was detected only a few times. This chain uses TRBV30 with TRBJ2-1; weak D call: TRBD1 (5 bases). The CDR3 loop spans 12 amino acids. The V end lost 3 bases, the J end lost 4 bases, and 7 bases lay between the germline ends. The germline gives CDR1 GTSNPN, CDR2 SVGIG (reference sequence). The CDR3 loop is CAWRTEYNEQFF. CDR3 DNA sequence: TGTGCCTGGAGGACAGAGTACAATGAGCAGTTCTTC.

This chain uses TRBV5-8 with TRBJ2-3, with D perhaps matching TRBD2 (6 bases). V dropped 3 bases and J dropped 0 bases, with 17 bases sitting between them. The CDR3 has 17 amino acids. Germline V lookup: CDR1 SGHTS, CDR2 YDEGEE. DNA of the CDR3: TGTGCCAGCAGCTCTGTGGGGGAGGCTCCGAGCACAGATACGCAGTATTTT. Protein sequence: CASSSVGEAPSTDTQYF.

The rearrangement uses TRBV27 and TRBJ2-1; TRBD2 matches at 10 bases. The CDR3 sequence is 15 residues long. J gave up 8 bases and V 2 bases, and 6 bases lay outside the gene matches. Germline V gene data show CDR1 as MNHEY and CDR2 as SMNVEV (reference sequence). The CDR3 protein is CASSLPSSGSDEQFF. DNA of the CDR3: TGTGCCAGCAGTTTACCCTCTAGCGGGAGTGATGAGCAGTTCTTC.

The genes are TRBV9 and TRBJ1-3; no definite D call. V lost 3 bases, J lost 3 bases, and 13 bases lay in between. Germline CDR1 is SGDLS and CDR2 is YYNGEE. The CDR3 runs to 15 residues. The CDR3 DNA reads TGTGCCAGCAGCGGCACGACTGGAAGTGGAAACACCATATATTTT. Translated, it gives CASSGTTGSGNTIYF.

V usage is TRBV7-9 and J usage is TRBJ2-7, with 12 bases fitting TRBD2. There are 16 residues in the CDR3. CDR1 and CDR2 (germline): SEHNR, FQNEAQ (reference sequence). J gave up 6 bases and V 6 bases, and 12 bases lay outside the gene matches. CDR3 coding DNA: TGTGCCAGCAGACTAGCGGGAGGTCCCTACTGGGGCGAGCAGTACTTC. Protein: CASRLAGGPYWGEQYF.

The genes are TRBV3-1 (or the pseudogene TRBV3-2) and TRBJ2-3; D uncertain. Trimming removed 3 bases from V and 0 bases from J, with 13 bases in between. The CDR3 length is 16 residues. Germline CDR1 is LGHDT and CDR2 is YNNKEL (reference sequence). The CDR3 protein is CASSHFSEFSTDTQYF. The CDR3 DNA is TGTGCCAGCAGCCACTTCAGTGAGTTTAGCACAGATACGCAGTATTTT.

This clone was picked up many times. The genes are TRBV6-5 and TRBJ1-6; a weak D match, TRBD1 (6 bases). V was pared by 6 bases and J by 3 bases, with 12 bases between. Germline V gene sequence: CDR1 MNHEY, CDR2 SVGAGI. This CDR3 has 15 amino acids. This CDR3 is CASRLQGIYNSPLHF. The CDR3 DNA reads TGTGCCAGCAGACTTCAGGGGATCTATAATTCACCCCTCCACTTT.